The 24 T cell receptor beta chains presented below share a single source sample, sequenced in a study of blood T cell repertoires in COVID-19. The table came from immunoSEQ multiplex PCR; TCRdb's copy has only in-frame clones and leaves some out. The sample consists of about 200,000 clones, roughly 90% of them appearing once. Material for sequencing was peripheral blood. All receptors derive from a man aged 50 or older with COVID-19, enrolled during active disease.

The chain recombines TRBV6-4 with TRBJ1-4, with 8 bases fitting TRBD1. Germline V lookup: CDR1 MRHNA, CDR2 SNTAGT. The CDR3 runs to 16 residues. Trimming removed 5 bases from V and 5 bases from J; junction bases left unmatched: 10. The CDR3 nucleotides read TGTGCCAGCAGTCGAACCTCCGGGACAGGAAATGAAAAACTGTTTTTT. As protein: CASSRTSGTGNEKLFF.

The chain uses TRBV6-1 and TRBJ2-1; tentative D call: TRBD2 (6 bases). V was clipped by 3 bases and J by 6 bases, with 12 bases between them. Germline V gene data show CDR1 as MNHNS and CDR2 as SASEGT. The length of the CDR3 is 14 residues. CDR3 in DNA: TGTGCCAGCAGTGAGGCTGGCGGGACCAATGAGCAGTTCTTC. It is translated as CASSEAGGTNEQFF.

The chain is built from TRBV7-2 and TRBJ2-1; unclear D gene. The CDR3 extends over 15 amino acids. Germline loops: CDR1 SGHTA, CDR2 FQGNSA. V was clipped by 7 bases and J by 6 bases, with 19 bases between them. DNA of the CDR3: TGTGCCAGCAAAAGTTCAACTGGGCTGGGCAATGAGCAGTTCTTC. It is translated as CASKSSTGLGNEQFF.

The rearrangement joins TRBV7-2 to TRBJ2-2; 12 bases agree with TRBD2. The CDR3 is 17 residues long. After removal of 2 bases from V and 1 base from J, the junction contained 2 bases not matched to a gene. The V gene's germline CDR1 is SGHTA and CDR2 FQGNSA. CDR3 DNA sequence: TGTGCCAGCAGCTTACAGGGACTAGCGGGGAACACCGGGGAGCTGTTTTTT. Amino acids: CASSLQGLAGNTGELFF.

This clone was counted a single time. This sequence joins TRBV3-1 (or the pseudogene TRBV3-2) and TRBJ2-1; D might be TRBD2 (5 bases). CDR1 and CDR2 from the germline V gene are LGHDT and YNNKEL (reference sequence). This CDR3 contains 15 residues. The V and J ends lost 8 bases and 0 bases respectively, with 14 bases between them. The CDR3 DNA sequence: TGTGCCAGCGGTGAGGGTCCGCTCTCCTACAATGAGCAGTTCTTC. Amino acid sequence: CASGEGPLSYNEQFF.

CDR3 DNA sequence: TGTGCCAGCAGTGAAGCCTCAGGGCAAAGCTATGGCTACACCTTC. Residues: CASSEASGQSYGYTF. The V and J genes are TRBV6-1 and TRBJ1-2; possibly TRBD1 for D (5 bases). CDR1 and CDR2 (germline): MNHNS, SASEGT. The CDR3 sequence is 15 residues long. Trimming took 0 bases from V and 4 from J, leaving 12 bases between them.

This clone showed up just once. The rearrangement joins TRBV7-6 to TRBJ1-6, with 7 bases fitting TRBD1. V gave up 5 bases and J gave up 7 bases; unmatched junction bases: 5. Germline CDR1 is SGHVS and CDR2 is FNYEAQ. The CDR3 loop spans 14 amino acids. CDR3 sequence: CASSQEQGNSPLHF. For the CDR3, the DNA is TGTGCCAGCAGCCAAGAACAGGGGAATTCACCCCTCCACTTT.

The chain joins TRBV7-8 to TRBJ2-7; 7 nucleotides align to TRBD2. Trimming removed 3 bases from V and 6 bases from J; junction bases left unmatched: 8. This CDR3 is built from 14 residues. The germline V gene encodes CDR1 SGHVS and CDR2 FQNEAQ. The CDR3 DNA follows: TGTGCCAGCAGCTTCGCGGGGGTTCTTGGCGAGCAGTACTTC. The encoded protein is CASSFAGVLGEQYF.

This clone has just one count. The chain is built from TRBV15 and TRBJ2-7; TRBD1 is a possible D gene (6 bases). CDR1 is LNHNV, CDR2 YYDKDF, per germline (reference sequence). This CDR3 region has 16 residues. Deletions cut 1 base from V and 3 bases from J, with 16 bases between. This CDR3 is CATSRGPRDKDYEQYF. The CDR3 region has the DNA TGTGCCACCAGCAGAGGGCCACGGGACAAGGACTACGAGCAGTACTTC.

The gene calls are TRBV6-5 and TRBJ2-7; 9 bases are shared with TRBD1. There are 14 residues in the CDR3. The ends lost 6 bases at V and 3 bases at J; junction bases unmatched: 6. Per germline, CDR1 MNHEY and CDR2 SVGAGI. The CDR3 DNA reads TGTGCCAGCAGACGTGGACAGGGGCACTACGAGCAGTACTTC. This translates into CASRRGQGHYEQYF.

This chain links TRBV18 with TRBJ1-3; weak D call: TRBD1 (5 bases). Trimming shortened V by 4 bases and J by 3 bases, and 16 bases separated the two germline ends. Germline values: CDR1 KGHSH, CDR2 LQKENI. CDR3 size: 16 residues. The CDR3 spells CASSLTQERGGNTIYF. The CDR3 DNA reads TGTGCCAGCTCACTAACACAGGAGAGAGGTGGAAACACCATATATTTT. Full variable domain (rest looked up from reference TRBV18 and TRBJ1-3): NAGVMQNPRHLVRRRGQEARLRCSPMKGHSHVYWYRQLPEEGLKFMVYLQKENIIDESGMPKERFSAEFPKEGPSILRIQQVVRGDSAAYFCASSLTQERGGNTIYFGEGSWLTVV.

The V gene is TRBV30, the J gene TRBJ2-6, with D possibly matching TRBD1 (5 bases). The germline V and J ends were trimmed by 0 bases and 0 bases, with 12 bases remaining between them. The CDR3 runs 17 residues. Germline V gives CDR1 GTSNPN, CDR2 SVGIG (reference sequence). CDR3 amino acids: CAWSVGRTNSGANVLTF. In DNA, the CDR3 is TGTGCCTGGAGTGTCGGACGGACAAACTCTGGGGCCAACGTCCTGACTTTC.

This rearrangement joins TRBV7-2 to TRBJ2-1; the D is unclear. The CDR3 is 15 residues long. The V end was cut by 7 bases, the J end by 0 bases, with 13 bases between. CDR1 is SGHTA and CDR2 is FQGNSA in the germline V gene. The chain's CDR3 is CASTPGPISYNEQFF. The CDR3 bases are TGTGCCAGCACTCCGGGTCCGATCTCCTACAATGAGCAGTTCTTC.

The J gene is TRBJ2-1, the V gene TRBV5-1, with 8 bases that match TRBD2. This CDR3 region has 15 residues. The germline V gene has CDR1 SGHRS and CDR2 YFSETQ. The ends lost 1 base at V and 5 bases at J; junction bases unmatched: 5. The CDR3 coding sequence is TGCGCCAGCAGCTTGTTTAGCGGGGCTAACAATGAGCAGTTCTTC. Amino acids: CASSLFSGANNEQFF. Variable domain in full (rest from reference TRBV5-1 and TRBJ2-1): KAGVTQTPRYLIKTRGQQVTLSCSPISGHRSVSWYQQTPGQGLQFLFEYFSETQRNKGNFPGRFSGRQFSNSRSEMNVSTLELGDSALYLCASSLFSGANNEQFFGPGTRLTVL.

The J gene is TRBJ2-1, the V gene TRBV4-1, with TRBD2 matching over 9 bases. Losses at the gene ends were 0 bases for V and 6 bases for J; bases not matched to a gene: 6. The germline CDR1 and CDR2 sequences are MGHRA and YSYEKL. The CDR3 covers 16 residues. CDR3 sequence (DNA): TGCGCCAGCAGCCAAGACTTAGCGGGAGCCTTCAATGAGCAGTTCTTC. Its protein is CASSQDLAGAFNEQFF.

CDR3 in amino acids: CASSGDRVEVNHNSPLHF. The CDR3 nucleotides are TGTGCCAGCAGCGGGGACAGGGTGGAAGTCAACCATAATTCACCCCTCCACTTT. The rearrangement links TRBV5-6 to TRBJ1-6, with TRBD1 matching 9 bases. Germline V CDR1 and CDR2: SGHDT, YYEEEE. The CDR3 is 18 residues long. V lost 4 bases, J lost 5 bases, and 13 bases stayed unmatched.

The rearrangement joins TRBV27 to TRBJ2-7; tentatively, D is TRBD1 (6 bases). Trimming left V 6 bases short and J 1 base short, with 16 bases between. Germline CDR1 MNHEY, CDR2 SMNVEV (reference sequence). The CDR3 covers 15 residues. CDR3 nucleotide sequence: TGTGCCAGCAGCTCAGGGTTCGGACAGTCCTACGAGCAGTACTTC. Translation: CASSSGFGQSYEQYF.

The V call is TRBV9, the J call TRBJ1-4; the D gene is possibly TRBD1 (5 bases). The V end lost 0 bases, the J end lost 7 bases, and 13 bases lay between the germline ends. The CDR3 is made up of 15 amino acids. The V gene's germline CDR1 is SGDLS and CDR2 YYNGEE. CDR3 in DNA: TGTGCCAGCAGCGTAGGGGGCAGCTCGCGTGAAAAACTGTTTTTT. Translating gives CASSVGGSSREKLFF. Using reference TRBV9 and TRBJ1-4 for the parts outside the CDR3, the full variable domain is DSGVTQTPKHLITATGQRVTLRCSPRSGDLSVYWYQQSLDQGLQFLIQYYNGEERAKGNILERFSAQQFPDLHSELNLSSLELGDSALYFCASSVGGSSREKLFFGSGTQLSVL.

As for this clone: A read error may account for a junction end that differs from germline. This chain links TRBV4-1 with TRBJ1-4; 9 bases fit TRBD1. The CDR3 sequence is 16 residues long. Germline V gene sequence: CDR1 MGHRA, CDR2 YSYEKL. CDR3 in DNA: TGCGCCAGCAGCCAAGAACCCCCGGGACAGGGTAGGAGTGGACAATTT. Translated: CASSQEPPGQGRSGQF.

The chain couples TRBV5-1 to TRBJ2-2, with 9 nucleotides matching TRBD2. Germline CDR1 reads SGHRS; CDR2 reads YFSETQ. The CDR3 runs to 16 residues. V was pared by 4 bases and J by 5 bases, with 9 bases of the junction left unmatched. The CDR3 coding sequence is TGCGCCAGCAGCAATCTCCCGGGACTAGCAACCGGGGAGCTGTTTTTT. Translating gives CASSNLPGLATGELFF.

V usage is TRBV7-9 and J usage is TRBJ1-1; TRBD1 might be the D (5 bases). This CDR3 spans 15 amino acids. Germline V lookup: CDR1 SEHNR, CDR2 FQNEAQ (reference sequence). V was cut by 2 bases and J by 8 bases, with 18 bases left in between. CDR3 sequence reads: CASSLQQAPESEAFF. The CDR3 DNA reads TGTGCCAGCAGCTTACAACAGGCTCCAGAAAGCGAAGCTTTCTTT. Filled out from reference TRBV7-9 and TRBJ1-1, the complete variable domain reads DTGVSQNPRHKITKRGQNVTFRCDPISEHNRLYWYRQTLGQGPEFLTYFQNEAQLEKSRLLSDRFSAERPKGSFSTLEIQRTEQGDSAMYLCASSLQQAPESEAFFGQGTRLTVV.

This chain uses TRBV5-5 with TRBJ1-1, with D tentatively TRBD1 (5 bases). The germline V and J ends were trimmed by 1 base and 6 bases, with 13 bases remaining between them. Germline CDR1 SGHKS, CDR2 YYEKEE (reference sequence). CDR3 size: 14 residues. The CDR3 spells CASSLSSGRPEAFF. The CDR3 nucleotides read TGTGCCAGCAGCTTGTCTTCAGGGCGGCCTGAAGCTTTCTTT.

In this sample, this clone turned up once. The CDR3 spells CSASSSGRAYNEQFF. In DNA form, the CDR3 reads TGCAGTGCTAGTTCTAGCGGGAGGGCCTACAATGAGCAGTTCTTC. The J gene is TRBJ2-1, the V gene TRBV20-1; 12 nucleotides align to TRBD2. The CDR3 is 15 residues long. J was trimmed by 2 bases and V by 3 bases; bases with no gene match: 2. CDR1 is DFQATT and CDR2 is SNEGSKA in the germline V gene (reference sequence).

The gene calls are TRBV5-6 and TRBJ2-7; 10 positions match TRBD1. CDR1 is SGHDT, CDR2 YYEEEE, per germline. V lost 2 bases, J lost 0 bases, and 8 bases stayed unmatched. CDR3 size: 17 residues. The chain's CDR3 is CASSFPGTGDNSYEQYF. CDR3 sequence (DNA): TGTGCCAGCAGCTTCCCCGGGACAGGGGATAACTCCTACGAGCAGTACTTC.